Listed here is a single T cell receptor (beta chain). Its specificity is not known. This record comes from a study of a mutant IDH1 vaccine in newly diagnosed glioma. Turning to the study itself: Before enrollment, the patients had been treated with radiotherapy alone, temozolomide alone, or both together. Most of them had received both.

Time point reported: week 47, end of study. Each dose of the vaccine consisted of 300 ug of mutant IDH1 20-mer peptide, with topical imiquimod. The patients were given eight vaccinations, one each in weeks 1, 3, 5, 7, 11, 15, 19 and 23. Each tumor in the donors was a new WHO grade 3 or 4 astrocytoma, IDH1-mutant and ATRX-lost. Produced via immunoSEQ multiplex PCR; TCRdb's table is partial and in-frame only. The data show some 57,000 clones, 76% seen once. Germline CDR1 reads SGHTA; CDR2 reads FQGNSA. Trimming at V came to 1 base and at J to 3 bases, leaving 11 bases not matched to a gene. The CDR3 runs to 18 residues. Overall study findings and caveats: Pseudoprogression looked unconnected to shifts in top peripheral T cell clonotypes.

This receptor was taken from a woman in her forties with glioma. Some clones in this sample may be carry-over from other donors' samples. The V gene is TRBV7-2, the J gene TRBJ2-3; the match to TRBD2 covers 9 bases. This material consisted of PBMCs, taken from a glioma patient whose treatment included an IDH1 peptide vaccine. The CDR3 coding sequence is TGTGCCAGCAGCTTAGAAGGGCTAGCGGGGATTCTAACAGATACGCAGTATTTT. It yields the protein CASSLEGLAGILTDTQYF.